These T cell receptor beta chains were read from a single sample in a study of T cell repertoires in cytomegalovirus infection. Each CDR3 protein is one row after TCRdb ran MiXCR on the reads. The sample consists of over 250,000 distinct CDR3 sequences, more than 20% of them appearing once. Sequencing was done on a sample of PBMCs. The receptors stem from a human donor in good health (CMV status not recorded). Some clones in this sample may be carry-over from other donors' samples. CDR3s include the opening cysteine and the closing phenylalanine or tryptophan. The D gene is left open where the match is weak. Clone size, where shown, is once, few, many, or a class for clones that have expanded.

d_call | j_call | v_call | clone_size | cdr3_nt | cdr3_aa
TRBD1 | TRBJ1-1 | TRBV2 | NA | TGTGCCAGCAGTGTACAGGGGGACACTGAAGCTTTCTTT | CASSVQGDTEAFF
NA | TRBJ1-4 | TRBV2 | NA | TGTGCCAGCAGGAATGAAAAACTGTTTTTT | CASRNEKLFF
NA | TRBJ1-3 | TRBV15 | NA | TGTGCCACCAGCAGATCCTGGGGTCTCGGAAACACCATATATTTT | CATSRSWGLGNTIYF
TRBD2 | TRBJ2-1 | TRBV28 | NA | TGTGCCAGCAGTTTCCATCAAGGACTAGCTTCTGAGCAGTTCTTC | CASSFHQGLASEQFF
TRBD2 | TRBJ2-1 | TRBV7-2 | many | TGTGCCAGCAGCCGGGAGGGGTCTAGCGGCAATGAGCAGTTCTTC | CASSREGSSGNEQFF
NA | TRBJ2-5 | TRBV5-1 | NA | TGCGCCAGCAGCTTCGAGGGGTCAGAGACCCAGTACTTC | CASSFEGSETQYF
TRBD2 | TRBJ2-3 | TRBV7-2 | few | TGTGCCAGCAGCTTAGGTCCAGCGGGAGCCCCTGGGGATACGCAGTATTTT | CASSLGPAGAPGDTQYF
TRBD2 | TRBJ2-2 | TRBV29-1 | NA | TGCAGCGTCCGGACTAGCGGGATCACCGGGGAGCTGTTTTTT | CSVRTSGITGELFF
NA | TRBJ2-1 | TRBV20-1 | NA | TGCAGTGCTATTAGATGGGGACCAAACAATGAGCAGTTCTTC | CSAIRWGPNNEQFF
NA | TRBJ2-1 | TRBV19 | NA | TGTGCCAGTGGTCCCTCAGGAACGGGAGTTGGGGAGCAGTTCTTC | CASGPSGTGVGEQFF
NA | TRBJ2-1 | TRBV20-1 | NA | TGCAGTGCTAGTACGGTTACAAATGAGCAGTTCTTC | CSASTVTNEQFF
NA | TRBJ2-1 | TRBV7-2 | many | TGTGCCAGCAGCTTAAGCCCAGCCCAGGCCTACAATGAGCAGTTCTTC | CASSLSPAQAYNEQFF
TRBD1 | TRBJ2-2 | TRBV20-1 | NA | TGCAGTGCTAGCCGACAGGGGTACACCGGGGAGCTGTTTTTT | CSASRQGYTGELFF
TRBD1 | TRBJ1-2 | TRBV28 | NA | TGTGCCAGCAGTAACCGGGACAGACCTAACTATGGCTACACCTTC | CASSNRDRPNYGYTF
NA | TRBJ1-1 | TRBV6-6 | NA | TGTGCCAGCAGTTTCTCGGGACGGCCGAGTACTGAAGCTTTCTTT | CASSFSGRPSTEAFF
NA | TRBJ2-7 | TRBV6-2/TRBV6-3 | NA | TGTGCCAGCAGTTACGCGAAGGGCCGTACCTACGAGCAGTACTTC | CASSYAKGRTYEQYF
NA | TRBJ2-7 | TRBV7-2 | few | TGTGCCAGCAGCTTAGCGCACGGGAGTTTCCACGAGCAGTACTTC | CASSLAHGSFHEQYF
NA | TRBJ2-7 | TRBV20-1 | few | TGCAGTGCTCTACAGTTAAACTCCTACGAGCAGTACTTC | CSALQLNSYEQYF
NA | TRBJ1-2 | TRBV7-2 | NA | TGTGCCAGCAGCTTACTGGGGGGCTACACCTTC | CASSLLGGYTF
NA | TRBJ1-1 | TRBV7-6 | few | TGTGCCAGCAGCTTAGAGGGAGAAAACACTGAAGCTTTCTTT | CASSLEGENTEAFF
TRBD2 | TRBJ2-7 | TRBV7-6 | few | TGTGCCAGCAGCTTAGGAGGGGACTACTCCTACGAGCAGTACTTC | CASSLGGDYSYEQYF
NA | TRBJ1-1 | TRBV11-2 | many | TGTGCCAGCAGCTCCCAGAAGGGCACTGAAGCTTTCTTT | CASSSQKGTEAFF
NA | TRBJ1-3 | TRBV28 | NA | TGTGCCAGCAGTGGGGGTTGCCGGCTTTTT | CASSGGCRLF
TRBD1 | TRBJ2-7 | TRBV28 | many | TGTGCCAGCAGCACGACAGGGAGTACGCAGCAGTACTTC | CASSTTGSTQQYF
NA | TRBJ2-7 | TRBV19 | NA | TGTGCCAGTAGTGTTCGTCTCTCGGGTTACGAGCAGTACTTC | CASSVRLSGYEQYF
TRBD1 | TRBJ1-2 | TRBV6-6 | few | TGTGCCAGCGTTGTGACAGGGGGCCCCTATGGCTACACCTTC | CASVVTGGPYGYTF